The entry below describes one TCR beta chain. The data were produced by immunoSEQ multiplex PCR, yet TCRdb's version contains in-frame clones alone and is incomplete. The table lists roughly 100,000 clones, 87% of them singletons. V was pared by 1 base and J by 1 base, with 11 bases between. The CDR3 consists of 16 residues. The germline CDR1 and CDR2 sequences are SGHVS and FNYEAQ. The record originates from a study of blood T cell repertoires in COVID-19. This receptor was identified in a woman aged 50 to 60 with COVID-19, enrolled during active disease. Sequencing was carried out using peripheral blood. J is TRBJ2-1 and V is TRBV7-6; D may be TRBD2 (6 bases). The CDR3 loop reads CASSLVGGTSYNEQFF. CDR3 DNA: TGTGCCAGCAGCTTAGTGGGAGGCACATCCTACAATGAGCAGTTCTTC.